These 24 T cell receptor beta chains were all obtained from the same sample, sequenced in a study of quantifying T cell responses using KT2 cells (dated by TCRdb to the late 2010s). Background for the entire study: RNA was DNase-treated and reverse transcribed with TCR alpha and beta constant-region primers, mostly using SuperScript III.

The library was made by UMI-ligation and nested PCR. The instrument given in TCRdb is Illumina MiSeq. T4 RNA ligase 1 was used to ligate a single-stranded oligonucleotide containing the Illumina SP2 sequence and a UMI to the 3' end of the cDNA. PCR1 ran three to four cycles (98°C 15 s, 69°C 30 s, 72°C 40 s); the beta primer was an equimolar mix of RC1.1 and RC1.2 covering TRBC1 and TRBC2. In-frame beta chains were kept once TCRdb had trimmed the public reads at Q25 with fastp and called clones with MiXCR. Rows with one shared CDR3 protein collapse into an entry with the most common genes and DNA. Present in this sample are some 50,000 distinct CDR3 sequences, roughly 12% of which were seen just once. The ten largest make up about 10% of the sample. The specimen was PBMCs spiked with cells of the T cell clone KT2. The receptor set was obtained from a human donor.

This clonotype was recorded at least ten times. This chain links TRBV7-3 with TRBJ2-3; weak D call: TRBD2 (5 bases). The germline gives CDR1 SGHTA, CDR2 FQGTGA. This CDR3 spans 15 amino acids. The V end lost 3 bases, the J end lost 0 bases, and 10 bases lay between the germline ends. CDR3 sequence reads: CASSFGGASTDTQYF. The CDR3 coding sequence is TGTGCCAGCAGCTTTGGAGGCGCAAGCACAGATACGCAGTATTTT. The entire variable domain, with the rest obtained from reference TRBV7-3 and TRBJ2-3, is as follows: GAGVSQTPSNKVTEKGKYVELRCDPISGHTALYWYRQSLGQGPEFLIYFQGTGAADDSGLPNDRFFAVRPEGSVSTLKIQRTERGDSAVYLCASSFGGASTDTQYFGPGTRLTVL.

This clonotype was seen repeatedly, ten times or more. J is TRBJ1-1 and V is TRBV12-3 or TRBV12-4; D is unresolved. The CDR3 extends over 14 amino acids. V lost 4 bases to trimming and J lost 6 bases, with 15 bases between them. In DNA form, the CDR3 reads TGTGCCAGCAGTTCACAAGGACGGGGAGCTGAAGCTTTCTTT. Translating gives CASSSQGRGAEAFF.

This clonotype was seen a handful of times. The V and J genes are TRBV20-1 and TRBJ2-3; tentative D call: TRBD2 (5 bases). The V and J ends lost 6 bases and 1 base respectively, with 14 bases between them. This CDR3 has 14 residues. In germline, CDR1 is DFQATT, CDR2 SNEGSKA (reference sequence). The CDR3 sequence is CSATGEGGTDTQYF. CDR3 bases: TGCAGTGCCACCGGGGAAGGAGGCACAGATACGCAGTATTTT.

The sample holds a few counts of this clonotype. The V and J genes are TRBV7-2 and TRBJ2-6; D might be TRBD1 (6 bases). V dropped 3 bases and J dropped 4 bases, with 10 bases sitting between them. This CDR3 region has 15 residues. In germline, CDR1 is SGHTA, CDR2 FQGNSA. The CDR3 region has the DNA TGTGCCAGCAGCTTTCAGGGGACCGGGGCCAACGTCCTGACTTTC. It codes for CASSFQGTGANVLTF.

A few counts support this clonotype. The chain couples TRBV6-2 or TRBV6-3 to TRBJ2-1; tentatively, D is TRBD2 (5 bases). The CDR3 extends over 14 amino acids. Deletions cut 0 bases from V and 4 bases from J, with 7 bases between. The V gene's germline CDR1 is MNHEY and CDR2 SVGEGT. The CDR3 nucleotides are TGTGCCAGCAGTTACTCTCGGGGTTACAATGAGCAGTTCTTC. The encoded protein is CASSYSRGYNEQFF.

The count of this clonotype is one. At one boundary the junction diverges from the germline segment, which might be a read error. The chain couples TRBV20-1 to TRBJ1-2; D unresolved. The CDR3 extends over 11 amino acids. The V gene's germline CDR1 is DFQATT and CDR2 SNEGSKA (reference sequence). The CDR3 bases are TGCAGTGCTCCGAGGAACTATGGCTACAACTTC. It yields the protein CSAPRNYGYNF.

J is TRBJ1-1 and V is TRBV11-2; no reliable D call. Per germline, CDR1 SGHAT and CDR2 FQNNGV. Trimming removed 1 base at V and 1 base at J, with 13 bases between. The CDR3 runs 16 residues. The CDR3 DNA is TGTGCCAGCAGCTTAGGGAGGGTTGGCACGAACACTGAAGCTTTCTTT. Encoded protein: CASSLGRVGTNTEAFF.

This clonotype was detected a few times. The V and J genes are TRBV3-1 and TRBJ2-7; 9 bases map to TRBD1. From germline, CDR1 is LGHDT and CDR2 YNNKEL (reference sequence). Trimming at V came to 1 base and at J to 3 bases, leaving 10 bases not matched to a gene. This CDR3 has 17 residues. DNA of the CDR3: TGTGCCAGCAGCCAAGTCGGGACAGGGAAGAGCTACTACGAGCAGTACTTC. It is translated as CASSQVGTGKSYYEQYF.

V usage is TRBV21-1 and J usage is TRBJ1-1; no check of the table's D call, TRBD1, against the DNA was made. TRBV21-1 is annotated as a pseudogene. CDR3 length: 13 residues. The CDR3 is CASSARGQGEAFF. The CDR3 DNA follows: TGTGCCAGCAGCGCCCGGGGCCAGGGAGAAGCTTTCTTT.

In the case of this clonotype: A single base separates this from a much larger clone, so it may be a read error. The gene calls are TRBV12-3 or TRBV12-4 and TRBJ2-4; TRBD1 matches 7 bases. The CDR3 is made up of 15 amino acids. The chain's CDR3 is CASSLTGLAKSIQYF. The CDR3 nucleotides read TGTGCCAGCAGTTTGACAGGGTTAGCCAAAAGCATTCAGTACTTC.

The chain uses TRBV24-1 and TRBJ2-4, with no clear D. Per the germline V gene, CDR1 is KGHDR and CDR2 is SFDVKD. This CDR3 is 13 amino acids long. V was pared by 7 bases and J by 0 bases, with 6 bases between. DNA for the CDR3: TGTGCCACCAGAGTCATAGCCAAAAACATTCAGTACTTC. Translating gives CATRVIAKNIQYF.

This clonotype was detected ten times or more. The chain has TRBV7-2 and TRBJ2-7; D is uncertain. Germline V gene data show CDR1 as SGHTA and CDR2 as FQGNSA. The V gene lost 2 bases and the J gene lost 3 bases, with 8 bases spanning the gap. The CDR3 consists of 13 residues. The CDR3 DNA follows: TGTGCCAGCAGCTTACGGTGGGGCTACGAGCAGTACTTC. Its translation: CASSLRWGYEQYF.

A remark on this clonotype: One junction end disagrees with the germline gene, perhaps due to a read error. The chain recombines TRBV9 with TRBJ2-1, with 14 bases identical to TRBD2. Germline assignment: CDR1 SGDLS and CDR2 YYNGEE. The length of the CDR3 is 20 residues. This CDR3 reads CASSVGETSGRASYYNEQFF. CDR3 nucleotide sequence: TGTGCCAGCAGTGTAGGGGAGACTAGCGGGAGGGCTTCCTATTACAATGAGCAGTTCTTC.

This chain joins TRBV6-1 and TRBJ1-5, with D possibly TRBD1 on 6 matching bases. V lost 6 bases to trimming and J lost 4 bases, with 16 bases between them. Per germline, CDR1 MNHNS and CDR2 SASEGT. The CDR3 is 15 residues long. Here the CDR3 reads CASRPPPGANQPQHF. DNA for the CDR3: TGTGCCAGCAGGCCTCCCCCAGGGGCGAATCAGCCCCAGCATTTT.

This clonotype came up a few times. The chain combines TRBV7-2 with TRBJ1-2; D not certain. The length of the CDR3 is 13 residues. Germline V gives CDR1 SGHTA, CDR2 FQGNSA. The germline V and J ends were trimmed by 1 base and 1 base, with 4 bases remaining between them. The CDR3, as DNA: TGTGCCAGCAGCTTAGACAATAACTATGGCTACACCTTC. This translates into CASSLDNNYGYTF.

A note on this clonotype: A much larger clone is a single base away; this may be a read error. The V call is TRBV14, the J call TRBJ1-4; 8 nucleotides match TRBD1. CDR1 is SGHDN, CDR2 FVKESK, per germline. The CDR3 is made up of 15 amino acids. V lost 5 bases and J lost 8; bases outside the gene matches: 10. The CDR3 DNA is TGTGCCAGCAGCTGGCTACAGGGGGGCGGGGAAAAACTGTTTTTT. Encoded protein: CASSWLQGGGEKLFF.

The chain couples TRBV7-8 to TRBJ1-5; possibly TRBD1 for D (5 bases). Germline V gene sequence: CDR1 SGHVS, CDR2 FQNEAQ. This CDR3 has 15 residues. The germline V and J ends were trimmed by 5 bases and 0 bases, with 11 bases remaining between them. The CDR3 nucleotides read TGTGCCAGCAGCGAGGACAACTATAGCAATCAGCCCCAGCATTTT. Encoded protein: CASSEDNYSNQPQHF.

The chain couples TRBV6-5 to TRBJ1-2; D might be TRBD1 (5 bases). Trimming removed 2 bases from V and 7 bases from J, with 11 bases in between. The CDR3 totals 13 residues. The germline CDR1 and CDR2 sequences are MNHEY and SVGAGI. CDR3: CASSYKQGSGYTF. In DNA, the CDR3 is TGTGCCAGCAGTTACAAGCAGGGTTCTGGCTACACCTTC.

This clonotype was found a few times. The chain combines TRBV6-5 with TRBJ1-6, with D maybe TRBD1 (5 bases). The CDR3 runs to 14 residues. The germline gives CDR1 MNHEY, CDR2 SVGAGI. Trimming took off 2 bases at V and 4 bases at J, with 6 bases between the two ends. CDR3 in DNA: TGTGCCAGCAGTTACAGACAGTATAATTCACCCCTCCACTTT. Amino acid sequence: CASSYRQYNSPLHF.

This clonotype was seen only a few times. This CDR3 reads CASSLNRDSAYEQYF. The CDR3 nucleotides are TGCGCCAGCAGCTTGAACCGGGACAGTGCCTACGAGCAGTACTTC. V is TRBV5-1 and J is TRBJ2-7; 7 nucleotides match TRBD1. V was pared by 1 base and J by 2 bases, with 6 bases of the junction left unmatched. This CDR3 contains 15 residues. Germline values: CDR1 SGHRS, CDR2 YFSETQ.

The sample holds a few counts of this clonotype. The chain couples TRBV30 to TRBJ1-2; 7 positions agree with TRBD1. Germline CDR1 reads GTSNPN; CDR2 reads SVGIG (reference sequence). This CDR3 is built from 13 residues. The V and J ends lost 7 bases and 2 bases, in that order; junction bases with no gene match: 7. The CDR3 region has the DNA TGTGCCTCCTCGGGACAGCTCAACTATGGCTACACCTTC. It codes for CASSGQLNYGYTF.

This clonotype appeared many times. This chain links TRBV7-2 with TRBJ1-2; the D is unclear. Trimming cost V 1 base and J 5 bases, with 11 bases left between them. The CDR3 has 14 residues. CDR1 is SGHTA, CDR2 FQGNSA, per germline. This CDR3 reads CASSLDVTGYGYTF. CDR3 nucleotides: TGTGCCAGCAGCTTAGACGTCACGGGTTATGGCTACACCTTC.

The chain joins TRBV5-1 to TRBJ1-1; 7 bases are shared with TRBD1. CDR1 and CDR2 from the germline V gene are SGHRS and YFSETQ. This CDR3 comprises 15 residues. The V gene end was trimmed by 0 bases and the J gene end by 1 base; junction bases not matched to a gene: 3. CDR3 bases: TGCGCCAGCAGCTTGGCCGGGACAGCGAACACTGAAGCTTTCTTT. This translates into CASSLAGTANTEAFF.

This clonotype was counted ten times or more. The rearrangement joins TRBV5-1 to TRBJ2-1, with 8 nucleotides matching TRBD2. V dropped 4 bases and J dropped 9; count of bases not matched to a gene: 12. CDR1 and CDR2 (germline): SGHRS, YFSETQ. CDR3 size: 15 residues. CDR3 in amino acids: CASSPGGGRRGEQFF. CDR3 nucleotide sequence: TGCGCCAGCAGCCCGGGGGGGGGTCGAAGAGGTGAGCAGTTCTTC.